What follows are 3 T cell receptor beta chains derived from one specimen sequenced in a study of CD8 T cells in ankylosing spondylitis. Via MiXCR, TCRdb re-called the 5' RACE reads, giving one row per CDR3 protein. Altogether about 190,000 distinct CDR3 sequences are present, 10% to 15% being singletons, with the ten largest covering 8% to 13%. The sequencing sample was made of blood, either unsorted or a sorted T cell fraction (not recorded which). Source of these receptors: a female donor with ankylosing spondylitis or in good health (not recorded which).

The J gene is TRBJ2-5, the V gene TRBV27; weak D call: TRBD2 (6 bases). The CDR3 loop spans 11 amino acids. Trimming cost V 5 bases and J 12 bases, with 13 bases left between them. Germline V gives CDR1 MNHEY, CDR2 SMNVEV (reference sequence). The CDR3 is CASSPPVAEYF. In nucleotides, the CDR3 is TGTGCCAGCAGTCCCCCCGTAGCGGAGTACTTC.

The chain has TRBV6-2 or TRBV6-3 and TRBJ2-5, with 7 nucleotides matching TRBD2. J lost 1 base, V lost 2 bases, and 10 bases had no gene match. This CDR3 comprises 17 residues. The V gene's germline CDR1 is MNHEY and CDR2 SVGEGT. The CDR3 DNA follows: TGTGCCAGCAGTTACGGGGGATCTAGCGGAGTCCAAGAGACCCAGTACTTC. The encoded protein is CASSYGGSSGVQETQYF.

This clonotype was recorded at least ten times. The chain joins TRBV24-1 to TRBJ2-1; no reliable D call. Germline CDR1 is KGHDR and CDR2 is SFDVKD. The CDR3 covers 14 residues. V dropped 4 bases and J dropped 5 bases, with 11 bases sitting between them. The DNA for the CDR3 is TGTGCCACCAGTGACCCGAACAGCCACAATGAGCAGTTCTTC. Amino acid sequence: CATSDPNSHNEQFF.